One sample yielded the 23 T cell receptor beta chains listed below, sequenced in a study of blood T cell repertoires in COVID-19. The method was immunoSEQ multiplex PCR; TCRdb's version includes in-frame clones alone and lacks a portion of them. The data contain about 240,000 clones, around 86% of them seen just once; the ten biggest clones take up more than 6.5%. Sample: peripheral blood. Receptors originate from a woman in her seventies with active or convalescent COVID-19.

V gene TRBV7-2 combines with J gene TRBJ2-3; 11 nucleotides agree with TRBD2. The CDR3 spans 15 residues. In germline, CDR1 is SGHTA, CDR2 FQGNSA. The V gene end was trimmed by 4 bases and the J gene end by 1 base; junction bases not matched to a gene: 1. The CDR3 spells CASSSGLAGTDTQYF. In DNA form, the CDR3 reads TGTGCCAGCAGCTCGGGACTAGCGGGCACAGATACGCAGTATTTT.

The CDR3 spells CASSITPQVEAFF. The DNA of the CDR3 is TGTGCCAGTAGTATAACGCCCCAGGTCGAAGCTTTCTTT. This rearrangement joins TRBV19 to TRBJ1-1; D uncertain. Trimming took off 2 bases at V and 8 bases at J, with 12 bases between the two ends. The CDR3 runs to 13 residues. CDR1 and CDR2 (germline): LNHDA, SQIVND (reference sequence).

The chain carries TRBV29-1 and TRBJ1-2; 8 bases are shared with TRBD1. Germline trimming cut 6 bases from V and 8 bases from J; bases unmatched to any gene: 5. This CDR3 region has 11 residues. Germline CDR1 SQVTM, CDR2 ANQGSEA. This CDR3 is CSVTTGEGYTF. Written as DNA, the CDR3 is TGCAGCGTGACGACAGGGGAGGGCTACACCTTC.

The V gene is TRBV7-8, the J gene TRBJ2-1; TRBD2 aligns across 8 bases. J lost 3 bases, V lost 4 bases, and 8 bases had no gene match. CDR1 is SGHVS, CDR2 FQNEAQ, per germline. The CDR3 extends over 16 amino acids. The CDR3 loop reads CASSSLRSGGYNEQFF. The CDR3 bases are TGTGCCAGCAGCTCCCTACGGAGCGGGGGCTACAATGAGCAGTTCTTC. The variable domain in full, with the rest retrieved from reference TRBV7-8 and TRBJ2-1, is GAGVSQSPRYKVAKRGQDVALRCDPISGHVSLFWYQQALGQGPEFLTYFQNEAQLDKSGLPSDRFFAERPEGSVSTLKIQRTQQEDSAVYLCASSSLRSGGYNEQFFGPGTRLTVL.

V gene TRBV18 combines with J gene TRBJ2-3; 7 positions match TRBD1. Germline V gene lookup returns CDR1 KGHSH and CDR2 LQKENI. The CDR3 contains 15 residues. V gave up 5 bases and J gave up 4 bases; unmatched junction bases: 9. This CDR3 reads CASSTRQGGADTQYF. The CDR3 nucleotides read TGTGCCAGCTCAACCCGACAGGGTGGAGCAGATACGCAGTATTTT.

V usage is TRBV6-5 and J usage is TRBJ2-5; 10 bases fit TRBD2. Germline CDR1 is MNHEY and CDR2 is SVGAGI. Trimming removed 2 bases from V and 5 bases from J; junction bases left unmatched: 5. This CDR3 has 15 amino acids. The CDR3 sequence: CASSYTSGEGETQYF. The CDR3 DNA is TGTGCCAGCAGTTACACTAGCGGGGAGGGCGAGACCCAGTACTTC.

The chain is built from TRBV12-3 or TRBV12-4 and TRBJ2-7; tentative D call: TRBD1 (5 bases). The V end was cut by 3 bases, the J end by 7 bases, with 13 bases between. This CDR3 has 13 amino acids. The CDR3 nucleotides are TGTGCCAGCAGTTTTAACCAGGGAAATGAGCAGTACTTC. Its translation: CASSFNQGNEQYF.

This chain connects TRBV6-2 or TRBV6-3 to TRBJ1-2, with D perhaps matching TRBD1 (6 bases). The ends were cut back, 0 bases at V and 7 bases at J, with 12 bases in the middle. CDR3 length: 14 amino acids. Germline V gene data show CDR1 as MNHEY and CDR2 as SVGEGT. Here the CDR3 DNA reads TGTGCCAGCAGTTACTCACGGGGGGCGGCTGGCTACACCTTC. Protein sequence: CASSYSRGAAGYTF.

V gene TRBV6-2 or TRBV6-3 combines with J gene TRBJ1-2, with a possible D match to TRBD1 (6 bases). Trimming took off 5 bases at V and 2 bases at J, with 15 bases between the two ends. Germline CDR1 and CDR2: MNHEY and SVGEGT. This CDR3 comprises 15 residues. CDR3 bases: TGTGCCAGCAGTCTCAGGGGATTTAGCAACTATGGCTACACCTTC. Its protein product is CASSLRGFSNYGYTF.

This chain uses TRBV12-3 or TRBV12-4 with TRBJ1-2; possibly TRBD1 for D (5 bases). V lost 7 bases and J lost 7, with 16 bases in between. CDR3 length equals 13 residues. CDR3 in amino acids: CASISSREGGYTF. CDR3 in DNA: TGTGCCAGCATCTCGTCCAGGGAAGGTGGCTACACCTTC.

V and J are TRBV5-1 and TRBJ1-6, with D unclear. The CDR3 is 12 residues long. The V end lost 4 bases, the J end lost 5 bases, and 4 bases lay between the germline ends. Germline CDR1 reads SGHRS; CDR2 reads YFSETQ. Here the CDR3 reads CASSRDNSPLHF. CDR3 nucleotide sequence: TGCGCCAGCAGCCGGGATAATTCACCCCTCCACTTT.

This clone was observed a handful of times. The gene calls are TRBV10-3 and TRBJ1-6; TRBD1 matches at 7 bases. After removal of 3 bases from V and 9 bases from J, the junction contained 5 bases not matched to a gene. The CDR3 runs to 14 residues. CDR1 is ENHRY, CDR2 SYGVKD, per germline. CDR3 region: CAISDRQGGSPLHF. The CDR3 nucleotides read TGTGCCATCAGTGATCGACAGGGAGGTTCACCCCTCCACTTT.

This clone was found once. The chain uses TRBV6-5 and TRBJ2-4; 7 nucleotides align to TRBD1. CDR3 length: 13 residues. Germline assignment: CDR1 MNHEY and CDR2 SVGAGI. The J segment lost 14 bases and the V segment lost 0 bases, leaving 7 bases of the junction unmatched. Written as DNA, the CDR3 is TGTGCCAGCAGTTACTCGCTCCGGGACAGTGAGTACTTC. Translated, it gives CASSYSLRDSEYF.

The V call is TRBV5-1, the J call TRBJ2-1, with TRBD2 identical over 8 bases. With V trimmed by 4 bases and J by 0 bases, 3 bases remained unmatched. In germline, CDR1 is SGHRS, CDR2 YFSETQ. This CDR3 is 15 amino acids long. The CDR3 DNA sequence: TGCGCCAGCAGCCTTAGCGGGGACTCCTACAATGAGCAGTTCTTC. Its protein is CASSLSGDSYNEQFF.

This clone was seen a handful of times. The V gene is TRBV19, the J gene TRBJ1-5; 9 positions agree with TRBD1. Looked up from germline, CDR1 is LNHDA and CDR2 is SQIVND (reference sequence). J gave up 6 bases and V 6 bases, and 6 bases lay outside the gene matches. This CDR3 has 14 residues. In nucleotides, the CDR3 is TGTGCCAGTAGCGCAACAGGGGGCGGTCAGCCCCAGCATTTT. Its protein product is CASSATGGGQPQHF.

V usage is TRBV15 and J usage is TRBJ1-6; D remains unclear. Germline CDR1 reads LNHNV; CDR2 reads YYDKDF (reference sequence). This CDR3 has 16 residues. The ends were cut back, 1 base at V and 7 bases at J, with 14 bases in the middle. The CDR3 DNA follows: TGTGCCACCAGCAGAGGGATCGGCCCGACAAATTCACCCCTCCACTTT. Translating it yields CATSRGIGPTNSPLHF.

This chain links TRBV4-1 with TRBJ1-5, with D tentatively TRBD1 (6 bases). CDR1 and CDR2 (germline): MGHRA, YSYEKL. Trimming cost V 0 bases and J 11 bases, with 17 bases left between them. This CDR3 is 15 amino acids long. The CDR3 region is CASSQDSGGARTQHF. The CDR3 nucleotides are TGCGCCAGCAGCCAAGATAGTGGGGGGGCCCGGACCCAGCATTTT.

CDR3 sequence reads: CASNLDRGTGNTIYF. The CDR3 coding sequence is TGTGCCAGTAATCTCGACAGGGGGACTGGAAACACCATATATTTT. The rearrangement links TRBV19 to TRBJ1-3, with 9 bases aligning to TRBD1. Germline loops: CDR1 LNHDA, CDR2 SQIVND (reference sequence). The CDR3 is made up of 15 amino acids. After removal of 7 bases from V and 2 bases from J, the junction contained 6 bases not matched to a gene.

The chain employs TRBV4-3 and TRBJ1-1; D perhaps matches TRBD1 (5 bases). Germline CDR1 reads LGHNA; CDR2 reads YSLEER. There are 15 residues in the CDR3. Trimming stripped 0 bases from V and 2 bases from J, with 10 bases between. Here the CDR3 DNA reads TGCGCCAGCAGCCAAGACAGGGTCGGAAACACTGAAGCTTTCTTT. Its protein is CASSQDRVGNTEAFF.

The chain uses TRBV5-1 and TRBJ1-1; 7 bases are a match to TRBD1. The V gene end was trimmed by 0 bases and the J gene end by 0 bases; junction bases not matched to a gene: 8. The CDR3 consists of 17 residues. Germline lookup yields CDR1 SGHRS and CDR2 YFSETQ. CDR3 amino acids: CASSLASTGLMNTEAFF. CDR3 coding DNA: TGCGCCAGCAGCTTGGCCTCGACAGGGCTTATGAACACTGAAGCTTTCTTT. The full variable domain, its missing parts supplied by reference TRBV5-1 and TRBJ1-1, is KAGVTQTPRYLIKTRGQQVTLSCSPISGHRSVSWYQQTPGQGLQFLFEYFSETQRNKGNFPGRFSGRQFSNSRSEMNVSTLELGDSALYLCASSLASTGLMNTEAFFGQGTRLTVV.

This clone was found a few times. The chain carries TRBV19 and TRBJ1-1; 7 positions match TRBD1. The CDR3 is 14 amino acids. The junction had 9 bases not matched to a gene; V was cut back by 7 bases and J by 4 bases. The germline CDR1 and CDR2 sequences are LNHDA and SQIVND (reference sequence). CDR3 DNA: TGTGCCAGTATTGAAGGGGGCCGGTCCACTGAAGCTTTCTTT. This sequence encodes CASIEGGRSTEAFF. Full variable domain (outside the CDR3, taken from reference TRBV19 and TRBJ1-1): DGGITQSPKYLFRKEGQNVTLSCEQNLNHDAMYWYRQDPGQGLRLIYYSQIVNDFQKGDIAEGYSVSREKKESFPLTVTSAQKNPTAFYLCASIEGGRSTEAFFGQGTRLTVV.

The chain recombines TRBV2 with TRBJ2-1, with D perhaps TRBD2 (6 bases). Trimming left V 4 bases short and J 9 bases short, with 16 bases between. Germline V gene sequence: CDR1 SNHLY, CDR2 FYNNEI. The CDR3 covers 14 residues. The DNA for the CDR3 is TGTGCCAGCAGTGGACGCGGGGAAAATAGTGAGCAGTTCTTC. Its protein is CASSGRGENSEQFF.

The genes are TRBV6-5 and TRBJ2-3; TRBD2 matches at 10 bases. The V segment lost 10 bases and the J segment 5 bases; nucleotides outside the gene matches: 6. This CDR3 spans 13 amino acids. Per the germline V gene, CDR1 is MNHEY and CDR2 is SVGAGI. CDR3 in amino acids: CATKRGGRDTQYF. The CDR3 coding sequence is TGTGCCACCAAGCGGGGGGGCCGAGATACGCAGTATTTT.